These T cell receptor beta chains were read from a single sample in a study of blood T cell repertoires in COVID-19. Method: immunoSEQ multiplex PCR; TCRdb's copy keeps in-frame clones and lacks some. Of about 310,000 clones detected, approximately 88% appear once; the ten largest clones hold about 8.9%. Sequencing was performed on PBMCs or T cells enriched from blood (not recorded which). These receptors all stem from a woman in her late teens or twenties who had recovered from COVID-19. Each CDR3 is given with its conserved first and last residue. The D gene is left open where the match is weak. Clone size is not always given. Where it is, it says once, few, many or a class for expanded clones.

d_call j_call v_call clone_size cdr3_aa cdr3_nt
- TRBJ2-1 TRBV18 - CASSAQREEQFF TGTGCCAGCTCAGCTCAGAGGGAGGAGCAGTTCTTC
- TRBJ2-2 TRBV19 - CASSGVGELFF TGTGCCAGTAGCGGGGTCGGGGAGCTGTTTTTT
- TRBJ1-5 TRBV19 - CASRDNSDQPQHF TGTGCCAGTAGGGACAACTCTGATCAGCCCCAGCATTTT
TRBD2 TRBJ2-1 TRBV9 - CASSVELGLAGAGVQFF TGTGCCAGCAGCGTAGAATTGGGACTAGCGGGTGCGGGGGTGCAGTTCTTC
TRBD1 TRBJ1-2 TRBV2 - CASSAVRRDRPNYGYTF TGTGCCAGCAGTGCGGTGCGTCGGGACAGACCTAACTATGGCTACACCTTC
TRBD1 TRBJ1-5 TRBV28 - CASSLPDRDGQPQHF TGTGCCAGCAGTTTGCCGGACAGGGACGGACAGCCCCAGCATTTT
- TRBJ1-1 TRBV5-4 - CASSLSHGTEAFF TGTGCCAGCAGCTTGAGCCACGGCACTGAAGCTTTCTTT
- TRBJ2-3 TRBV4-2 - CASSLLELPTDTQYF TGTGCCAGCAGCCTCCTCGAACTACCCACAGATACGCAGTATTTT
- TRBJ2-2 TRBV28 - CASSLQGTGELFF TGTGCCAGCAGTTTACAGGGGACCGGGGAGCTGTTTTTT
TRBD1 TRBJ2-5 TRBV29-1 - CSARDRGSSETQYF TGCAGCGCCCGGGACAGGGGTTCTTCAGAGACCCAGTACTTC
TRBD1 TRBJ2-7 TRBV12-3/TRBV12-4 - CASSLVGDRVEYF TGTGCCAGCAGTTTAGTTGGGGACAGGGTTGAGTACTTC
- TRBJ2-1 TRBV13 once CASRYTRRDEQFF TGTGCCAGCAGGTACACTCGGAGGGATGAGCAGTTCTTC
- TRBJ1-2 TRBV20-1 - CSASAEAHGYTF TGCAGTGCTAGTGCCGAAGCCCATGGCTACACCTTC
- TRBJ2-7 TRBV9 once CASSGGDEQYF TGTGCCAGCAGCGGGGGCGACGAGCAGTACTTC
TRBD1 TRBJ1-6 TRBV28 - CASSLYGTVSPGGSPLHF TGTGCCAGCAGTTTATACGGGACAGTATCTCCTGGGGGTTCACCCCTCCACTTT
- TRBJ1-3 TRBV7-2 once CASSLQGIGSGNTIYF TGTGCCAGCAGCTTACAGGGGATAGGCTCCGGAAACACCATATATTTT
TRBD1 TRBJ1-1 TRBV24-1 - CATSTGVGGTEAFF TGTGCCACCAGCACAGGGGTGGGAGGAACTGAAGCTTTCTTT
- TRBJ2-3 TRBV6-5 - CASDVSGTRVEVQYF TGTGCCAGCGATGTGTCAGGTACTCGGGTGGAGGTGCAGTATTTT
- TRBJ1-4 TRBV9 - CASSVVAGYATNEKLFF TGTGCCAGCAGCGTAGTGGCAGGATATGCAACTAATGAAAAACTGTTTTTT
TRBD1 TRBJ1-6 TRBV10-3 - CAISVGTENSPLHF TGTGCCATCAGTGTTGGGACAGAGAATTCACCCCTCCACTTT
- TRBJ1-2 TRBV27 - CASSFYGTSNYGYTF TGTGCCAGCAGTTTTTACGGGACATCTAACTATGGCTACACCTTC
TRBD2 TRBJ2-7 TRBV28 - CASIFRDYPTSPTYEQYF TGTGCCAGCATCTTCCGGGACTACCCGACTTCCCCCACCTACGAGCAGTACTTC
TRBD1 TRBJ1-2 TRBV10-3 - CAISESRDRDTNYGYTF TGTGCCATCAGTGAGTCTCGGGACAGGGATACTAACTATGGCTACACCTTC
- TRBJ2-1 TRBV19 - CASGFRTEYNEQFF TGTGCCAGTGGATTCCGTACAGAGTACAATGAGCAGTTCTTC
TRBD1 TRBJ1-1 TRBV28 once CASSYPRTGDVNTEAFF TGTGCCAGCAGTTACCCTAGGACAGGGGACGTGAACACTGAAGCTTTCTTT
TRBD2 TRBJ2-7 TRBV28 - CASTPIAGDGEQYF TGTGCCAGCACCCCGATAGCGGGAGACGGCGAGCAGTACTTC
TRBD2 TRBJ2-2 TRBV6-5 once CASSSIAGPDTGELFF TGTGCCAGCAGTTCAATAGCGGGGCCCGACACCGGGGAGCTGTTTTTT
- TRBJ1-2 TRBV4-3 - CASSQDNTGPIGYTF TGCGCCAGCAGCCAAGATAACACAGGACCTATTGGCTACACCTTC
TRBD1 TRBJ2-3 TRBV7-8 - CASSRDRSTDTQYF TGTGCCAGCAGCCGGGACAGGAGCACAGATACGCAGTATTTT
TRBD2 TRBJ2-7 TRBV4-2 - CASSQEGLAGVHEQYF TGTGCCAGCAGCCAAGAAGGACTAGCGGGAGTGCACGAGCAGTACTTC
- TRBJ2-7 TRBV19 - CASSTNQAYEQYF TGTGCCAGTAGTACCAACCAGGCTTACGAGCAGTACTTC
- TRBJ2-1 TRBV6-2/TRBV6-3 - CASSQLVLSNEQFF TGTGCCAGCAGTCAACTCGTCCTATCCAATGAGCAGTTCTTC
- TRBJ1-1 TRBV2 once CASSPNGGGGSAFF TGTGCCAGCAGCCCGAACGGCGGTGGGGGGAGTGCTTTCTTT
- TRBJ1-2 TRBV6-6 - CASSPLPGAQTPNNYGYTF TGTGCCAGCAGTCCCCTCCCAGGGGCCCAAACACCCAATAACTATGGCTACACCTTC
TRBD1 TRBJ1-3 TRBV24-1 - CATSDFRDRETGPGNTIYF TGTGCCACCAGTGATTTTCGGGACAGGGAAACGGGGCCTGGAAACACCATATATTTT
- TRBJ2-1 TRBV13 once CASSLGSRGKDPYNEQFF TGTGCCAGCAGCTTAGGATCACGGGGGAAAGACCCCTACAATGAGCAGTTCTTC
- TRBJ1-1 TRBV24-1 - CATSDFAGAAFF TGTGCCACCAGTGATTTTGCGGGGGCAGCTTTCTTT
- TRBJ1-6 TRBV7-2 - CASSSRFGENSPLHF TGTGCCAGCAGCTCCAGATTCGGGGAGAATTCACCCCTCCACTTT
TRBD2 TRBJ2-5 TRBV18 - CASSNTGLAQETQYF TGTGCCAGCTCAAATACGGGACTAGCGCAAGAGACCCAGTACTTC
TRBD1 TRBJ2-5 TRBV5-1 - CASSKGQGGQETQYF TGCGCCAGCAGCAAAGGACAGGGGGGTCAAGAGACCCAGTACTTC
TRBD2 TRBJ2-1 TRBV5-6 few CASSLNGGNYNEQFF TGTGCCAGCAGCTTGAACGGGGGGAACTACAATGAGCAGTTCTTC
- TRBJ1-1 TRBV30 - CAWSVSGVNTEAFF TGTGCCTGGAGTGTATCAGGGGTCAACACTGAAGCTTTCTTT
- TRBJ1-2 TRBV7-3 - CASSSQVQGGYTF TGTGCCAGCAGCTCCCAGGTTCAAGGAGGCTACACCTTC
TRBD1 TRBJ1-2 TRBV5-1 - CASSSRSTGDDGYTF TGCGCCAGCAGCAGCCGATCGACAGGGGACGATGGCTACACCTTC
TRBD1 TRBJ2-7 TRBV5-8 once CASSFPGTGPYEQYF TGTGCCAGCAGCTTCCCCGGGACAGGGCCCTACGAGCAGTACTTC
TRBD2 TRBJ2-1 TRBV4-2 - CASSSRLAWNEQFF TGTGCCAGCAGCTCGCGACTAGCCTGGAATGAGCAGTTCTTC
TRBD1 TRBJ2-7 TRBV27 - CASSFRDRGEQYF TGTGCCAGCAGTTTCCGGGACAGGGGCGAGCAGTACTTC